This record covers a single T cell receptor (beta chain). Its specificity is unknown. This entry comes from a study of cytomegalovirus exposure and HLA in healthy donors. Study-level findings and limits: Most TCR beta V segments were productive about 87% or about 30% of the time in an earlier analysis.

Primers: 60 Vbeta forward and 13 Jbeta reverse. Clones were read by immunoSEQ multiplex PCR, and TCRdb kept only the in-frame ones, dropping some. The data hold roughly 200,000 clones, with 75% to 90% observed a single time. The sample consisted of PBMCs. The origin of this receptor is a woman between 25 and 40 years old in good health and CMV-seronegative.

For the CDR3, the DNA is TGCGCCAGCAGCGGCGGCGGGGGGGGCTCCTACAATGAGCAGTTCTTC. Encoded protein: CASSGGGGGSYNEQFF. This chain links TRBV5-1 with TRBJ2-1, with 9 bases that match TRBD2. Germline-derived CDR1 and CDR2 are SGHRS and YFSETQ. The V gene end was trimmed by 4 bases and the J gene end by 0 bases; junction bases not matched to a gene: 5. CDR3 length: 16 amino acids.